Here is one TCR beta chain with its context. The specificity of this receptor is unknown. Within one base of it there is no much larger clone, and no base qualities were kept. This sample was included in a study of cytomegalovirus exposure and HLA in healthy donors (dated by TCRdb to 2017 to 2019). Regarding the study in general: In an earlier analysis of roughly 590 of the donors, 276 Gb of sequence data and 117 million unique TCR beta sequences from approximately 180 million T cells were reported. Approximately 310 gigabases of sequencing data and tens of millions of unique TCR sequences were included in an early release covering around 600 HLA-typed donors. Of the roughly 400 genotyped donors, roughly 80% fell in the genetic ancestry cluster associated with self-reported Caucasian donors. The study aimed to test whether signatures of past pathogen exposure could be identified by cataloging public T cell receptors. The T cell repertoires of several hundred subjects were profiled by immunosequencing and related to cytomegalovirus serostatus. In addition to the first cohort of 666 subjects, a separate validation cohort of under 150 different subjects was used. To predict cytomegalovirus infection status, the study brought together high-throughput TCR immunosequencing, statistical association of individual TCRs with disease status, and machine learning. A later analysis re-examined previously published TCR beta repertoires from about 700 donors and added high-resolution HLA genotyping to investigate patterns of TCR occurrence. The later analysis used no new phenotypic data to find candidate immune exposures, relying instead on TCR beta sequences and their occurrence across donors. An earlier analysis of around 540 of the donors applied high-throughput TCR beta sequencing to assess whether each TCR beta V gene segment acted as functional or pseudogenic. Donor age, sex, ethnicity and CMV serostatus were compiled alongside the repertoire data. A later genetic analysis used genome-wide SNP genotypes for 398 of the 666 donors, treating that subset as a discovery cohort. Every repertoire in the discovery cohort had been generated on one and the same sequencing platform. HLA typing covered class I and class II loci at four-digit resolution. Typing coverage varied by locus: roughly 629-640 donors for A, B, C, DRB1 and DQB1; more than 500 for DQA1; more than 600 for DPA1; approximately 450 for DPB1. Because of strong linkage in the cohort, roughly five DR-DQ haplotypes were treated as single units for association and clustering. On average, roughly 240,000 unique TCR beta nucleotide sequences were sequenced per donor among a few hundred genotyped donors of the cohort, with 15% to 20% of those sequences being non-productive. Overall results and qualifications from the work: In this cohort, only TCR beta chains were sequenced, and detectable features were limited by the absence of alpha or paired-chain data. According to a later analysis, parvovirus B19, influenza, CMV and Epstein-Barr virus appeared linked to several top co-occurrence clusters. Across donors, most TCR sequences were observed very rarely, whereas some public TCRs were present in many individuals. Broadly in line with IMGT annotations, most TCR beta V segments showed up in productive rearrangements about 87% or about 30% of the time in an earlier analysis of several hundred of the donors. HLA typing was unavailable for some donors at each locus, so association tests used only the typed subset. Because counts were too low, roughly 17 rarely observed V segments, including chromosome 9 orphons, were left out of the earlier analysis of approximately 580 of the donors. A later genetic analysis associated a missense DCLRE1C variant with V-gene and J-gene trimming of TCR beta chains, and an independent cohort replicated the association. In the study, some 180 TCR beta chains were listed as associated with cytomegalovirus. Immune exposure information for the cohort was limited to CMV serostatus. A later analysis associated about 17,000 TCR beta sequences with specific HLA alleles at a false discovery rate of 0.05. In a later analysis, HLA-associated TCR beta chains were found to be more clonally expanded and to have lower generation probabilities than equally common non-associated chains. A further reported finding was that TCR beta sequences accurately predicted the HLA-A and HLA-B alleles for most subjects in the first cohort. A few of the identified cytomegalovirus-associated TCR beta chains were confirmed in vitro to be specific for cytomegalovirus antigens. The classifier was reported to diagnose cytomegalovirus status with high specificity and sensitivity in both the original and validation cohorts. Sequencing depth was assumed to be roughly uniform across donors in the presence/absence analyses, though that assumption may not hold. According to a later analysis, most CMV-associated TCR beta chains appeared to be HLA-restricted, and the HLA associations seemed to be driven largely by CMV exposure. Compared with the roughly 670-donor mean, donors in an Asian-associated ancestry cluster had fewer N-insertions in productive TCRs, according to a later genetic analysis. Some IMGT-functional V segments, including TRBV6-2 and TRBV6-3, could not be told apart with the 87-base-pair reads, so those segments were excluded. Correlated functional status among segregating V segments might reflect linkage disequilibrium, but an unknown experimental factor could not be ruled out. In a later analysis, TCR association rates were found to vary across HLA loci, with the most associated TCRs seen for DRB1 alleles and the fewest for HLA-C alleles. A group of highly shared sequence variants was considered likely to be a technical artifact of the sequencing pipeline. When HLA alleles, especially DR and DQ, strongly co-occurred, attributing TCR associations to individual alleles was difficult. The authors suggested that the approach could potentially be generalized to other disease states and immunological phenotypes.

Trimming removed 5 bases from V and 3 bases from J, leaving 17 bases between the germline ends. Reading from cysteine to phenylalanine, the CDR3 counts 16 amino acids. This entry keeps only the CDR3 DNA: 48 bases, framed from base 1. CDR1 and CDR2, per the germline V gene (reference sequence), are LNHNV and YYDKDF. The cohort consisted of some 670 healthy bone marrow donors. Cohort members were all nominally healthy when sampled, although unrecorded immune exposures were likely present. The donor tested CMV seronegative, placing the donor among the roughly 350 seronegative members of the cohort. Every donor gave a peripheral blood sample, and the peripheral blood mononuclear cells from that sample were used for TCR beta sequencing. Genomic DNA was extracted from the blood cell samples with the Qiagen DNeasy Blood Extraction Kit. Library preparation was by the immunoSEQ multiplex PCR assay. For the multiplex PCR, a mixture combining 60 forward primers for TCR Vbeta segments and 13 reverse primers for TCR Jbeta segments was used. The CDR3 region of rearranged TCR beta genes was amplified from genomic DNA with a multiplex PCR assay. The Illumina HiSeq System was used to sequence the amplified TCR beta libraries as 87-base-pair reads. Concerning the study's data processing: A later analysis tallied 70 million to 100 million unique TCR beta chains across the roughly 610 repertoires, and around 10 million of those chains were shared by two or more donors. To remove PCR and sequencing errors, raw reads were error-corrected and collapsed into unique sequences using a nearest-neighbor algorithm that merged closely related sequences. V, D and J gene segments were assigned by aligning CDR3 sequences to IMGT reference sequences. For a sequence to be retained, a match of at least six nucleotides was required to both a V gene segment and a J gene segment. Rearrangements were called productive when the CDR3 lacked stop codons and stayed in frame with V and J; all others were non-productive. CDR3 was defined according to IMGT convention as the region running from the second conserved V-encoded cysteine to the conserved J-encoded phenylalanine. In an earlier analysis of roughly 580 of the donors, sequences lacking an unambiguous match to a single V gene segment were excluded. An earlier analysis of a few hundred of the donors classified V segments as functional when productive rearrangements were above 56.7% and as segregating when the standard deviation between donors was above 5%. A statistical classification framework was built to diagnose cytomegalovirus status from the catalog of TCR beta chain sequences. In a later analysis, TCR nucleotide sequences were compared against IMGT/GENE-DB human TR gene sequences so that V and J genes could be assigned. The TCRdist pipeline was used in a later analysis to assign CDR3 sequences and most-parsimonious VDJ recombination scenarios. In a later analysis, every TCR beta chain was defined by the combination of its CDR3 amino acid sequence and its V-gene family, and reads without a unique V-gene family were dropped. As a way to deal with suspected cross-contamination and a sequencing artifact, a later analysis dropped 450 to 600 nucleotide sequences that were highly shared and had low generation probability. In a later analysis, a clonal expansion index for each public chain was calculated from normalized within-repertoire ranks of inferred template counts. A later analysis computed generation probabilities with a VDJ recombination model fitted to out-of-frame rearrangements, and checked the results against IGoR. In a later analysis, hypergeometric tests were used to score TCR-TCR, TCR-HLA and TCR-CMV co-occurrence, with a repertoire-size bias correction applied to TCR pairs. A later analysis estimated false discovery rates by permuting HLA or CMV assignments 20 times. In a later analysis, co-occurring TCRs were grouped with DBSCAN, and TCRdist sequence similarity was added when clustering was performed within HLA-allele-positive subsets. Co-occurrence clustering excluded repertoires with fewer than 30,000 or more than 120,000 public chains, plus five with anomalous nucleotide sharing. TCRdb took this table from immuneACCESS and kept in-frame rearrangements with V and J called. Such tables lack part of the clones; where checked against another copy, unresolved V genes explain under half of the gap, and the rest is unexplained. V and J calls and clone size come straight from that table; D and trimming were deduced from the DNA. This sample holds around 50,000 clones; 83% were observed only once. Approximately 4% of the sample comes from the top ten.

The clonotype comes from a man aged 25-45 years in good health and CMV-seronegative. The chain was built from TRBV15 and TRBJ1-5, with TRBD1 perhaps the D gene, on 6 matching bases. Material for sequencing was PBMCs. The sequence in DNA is TGTGCCACCAGCTCCCGAAAAGGACAGAACAATCAGCCCCAGCATTTT. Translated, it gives CATSSRKGQNNQPQHF.